This T cell receptor beta chain came from a study of T and B cells in COVID-19 patients. Background on the study: At median age about 31 years, recovered patients were younger than active-infection patients at just over 65. Of around 21 active-infection patients, 18 carried comorbidities linked to unfavorable COVID-19 outcome.

As concerns this clonotype: As yet, its antigen is unknown.

CDR3 length: 17 residues. Germline assignment: CDR1 MNHEY and CDR2 SMNVEV (reference sequence). V was pared by 5 bases and J by 2 bases, with 21 bases between. The study, taken as a whole, reports: At recovery TRB diversity and richness exceeded healthy donors, after highly clonal active COVID-19 repertoires. Early severe-case samples and blood from mildly ill patients during symptoms were in short supply.

BIOMED2 TRB-A/B primer pools were used in multiplex TRB PCR. TCRdb recomputed calls from the multiplex PCR reads with MiXCR, one row per CDR3 protein. This sample has 15,000 to 20,000 distinct CDR3 sequences, with 35% to 40% found just once. Blood genomic DNA input for TRB amplification was about 250-550 ng. This clonotype was obtained from a human donor with active COVID-19. The chain joins TRBV27 to TRBJ2-5; possible D gene TRBD1, 5 bases. The sequenced material came from blood. CDR3 loop: CASSLAGARKLQETQYF. The CDR3 nucleotides read TGTGCCAGCAGTCTTGCTGGGGCCCGTAAGCTGCAAGAGACCCAGTACTTC.